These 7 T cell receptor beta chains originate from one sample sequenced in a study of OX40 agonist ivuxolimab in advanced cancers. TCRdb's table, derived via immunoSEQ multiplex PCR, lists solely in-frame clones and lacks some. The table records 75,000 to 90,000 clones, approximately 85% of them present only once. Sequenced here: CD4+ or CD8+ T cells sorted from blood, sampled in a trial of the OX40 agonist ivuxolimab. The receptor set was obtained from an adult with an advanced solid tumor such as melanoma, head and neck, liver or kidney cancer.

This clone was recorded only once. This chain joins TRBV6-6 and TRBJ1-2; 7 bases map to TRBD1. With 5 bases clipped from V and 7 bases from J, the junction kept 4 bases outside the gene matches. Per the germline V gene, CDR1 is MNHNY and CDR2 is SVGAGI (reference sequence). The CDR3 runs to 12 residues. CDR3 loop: CASSLQGSGYTF. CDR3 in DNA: TGTGCCAGCAGTCTACAGGGGTCTGGCTACACCTTC.

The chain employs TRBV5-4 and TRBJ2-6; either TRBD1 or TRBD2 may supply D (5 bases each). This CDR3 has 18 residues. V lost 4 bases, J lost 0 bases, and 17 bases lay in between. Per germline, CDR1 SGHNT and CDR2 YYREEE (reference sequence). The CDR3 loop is CASSTTGTFVSGANVLTF. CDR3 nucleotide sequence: TGTGCCAGCAGCACGACGGGGACGTTCGTCTCTGGGGCCAACGTCCTGACTTTC.

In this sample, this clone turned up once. CDR3 residues: CASSLEAGSYEQYF. CDR3 coding DNA: TGTGCCAGCAGCTTGGAGGCGGGCTCCTACGAGCAGTACTTC. J is TRBJ2-7 and V is TRBV5-4; possible D gene TRBD2, 5 bases. V lost 0 bases, J lost 0 bases, and 7 bases lay in between. The CDR3 consists of 14 residues. CDR1 SGHNT and CDR2 YYREEE come from the germline V gene (reference sequence).

Written as DNA, the CDR3 is TGTGCCAGCAGTTTTACAGTATCCTACGAGCAGTACTTC. Residues: CASSFTVSYEQYF. The chain carries TRBV28 and TRBJ2-7; D is unclear. Germline V CDR1 and CDR2: MDHEN, SYDVKM. The CDR3 runs 13 residues. V dropped 3 bases and J dropped 1 base, with 7 bases sitting between them.

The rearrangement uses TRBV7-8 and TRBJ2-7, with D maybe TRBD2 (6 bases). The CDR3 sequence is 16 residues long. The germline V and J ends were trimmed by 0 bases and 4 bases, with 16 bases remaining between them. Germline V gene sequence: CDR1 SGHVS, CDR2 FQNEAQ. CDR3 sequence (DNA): TGTGCCAGCAGCTTAGCGGTCGGGGGTCTGGGATACGAGCAGTACTTC. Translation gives CASSLAVGGLGYEQYF.

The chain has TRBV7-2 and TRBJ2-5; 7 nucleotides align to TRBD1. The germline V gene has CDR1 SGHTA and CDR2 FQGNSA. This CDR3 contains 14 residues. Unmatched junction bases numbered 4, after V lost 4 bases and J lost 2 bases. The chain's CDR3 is CASSYRGHQETQYF. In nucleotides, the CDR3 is TGTGCCAGCAGCTACAGGGGCCATCAAGAGACCCAGTACTTC.

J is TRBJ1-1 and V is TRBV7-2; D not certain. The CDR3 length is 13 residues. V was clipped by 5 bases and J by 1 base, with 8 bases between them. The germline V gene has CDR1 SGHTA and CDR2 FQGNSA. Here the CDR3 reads CASSPPWNTEAFF. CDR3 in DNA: TGTGCCAGCAGCCCCCCTTGGAACACTGAAGCTTTCTTT. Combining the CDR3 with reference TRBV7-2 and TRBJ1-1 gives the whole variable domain GAGVSQSPSNKVTEKGKDVELRCDPISGHTALYWYRQSLGQGLEFLIYFQGNSAPDKSGLPSDRFSAERTGGSVSTLTIQRTQQEDSAVYLCASSPPWNTEAFFGQGTRLTVV.